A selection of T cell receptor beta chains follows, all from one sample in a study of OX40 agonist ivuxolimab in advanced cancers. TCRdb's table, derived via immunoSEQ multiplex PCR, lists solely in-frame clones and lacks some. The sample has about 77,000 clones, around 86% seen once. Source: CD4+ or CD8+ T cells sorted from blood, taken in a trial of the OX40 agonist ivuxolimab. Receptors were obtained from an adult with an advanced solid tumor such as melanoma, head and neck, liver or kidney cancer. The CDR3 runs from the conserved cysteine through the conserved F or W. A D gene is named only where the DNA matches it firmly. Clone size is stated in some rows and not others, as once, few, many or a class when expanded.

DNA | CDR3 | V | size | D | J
TGTGCCAGCAGTACCTGGACAAAGAAAGAGACCCAGTACTTC | CASSTWTKKETQYF | TRBV27 | NA | NA | TRBJ2-5
TGTGCCAGCAGTCCAGACACCATCACCGGGGAGCTGTTTTTT | CASSPDTITGELFF | TRBV28 | NA | NA | TRBJ2-2
TGTGCCAGCACGCAGGGAAGCTCCTACGAGCAGTACTTC | CASTQGSSYEQYF | TRBV6-6 | NA | NA | TRBJ2-7
TGTGCCAGCAGCCCCGGGACTAGGACCTACGAGCAGTACTTC | CASSPGTRTYEQYF | TRBV7-2 | NA | TRBD2 | TRBJ2-7
TGTGCCAGCAGCTTAGATCGGACTAGGTCCAGGGAGCTGTTTTTT | CASSLDRTRSRELFF | TRBV11-2 | NA | TRBD2 | TRBJ2-2
TGTGCCACCAGAGTCGGAGAGGGACTTAACTATGGCTACACCTTC | CATRVGEGLNYGYTF | TRBV19 | NA | NA | TRBJ1-2
TGTGCCACCAGCCGCCTTCAAGTCCCCGGGGAGCTGTTTTTT | CATSRLQVPGELFF | TRBV15 | NA | NA | TRBJ2-2
TGTGCCAGCAGCTTTGGGACAGGGGGCCAGAACACTGAAGCTTTCTTT | CASSFGTGGQNTEAFF | TRBV5-4 | NA | TRBD1 | TRBJ1-1
TGTGCCTTCACGAGCGGGAGAGGCGAGCAGTACTTC | CAFTSGRGEQYF | TRBV30 | NA | TRBD2 | TRBJ2-7
TGTGCCAGCAGCTTAAGCGGGAGCGGGGAGCTGTTTTTT | CASSLSGSGELFF | TRBV7-3 | NA | TRBD2 | TRBJ2-2
TGTGCCAGTAGTATTAGGGCGGCGGGGCAGCAGTTCTTC | CASSIRAAGQQFF | TRBV19 | many | NA | TRBJ2-1
TGCAGCGTGGACGTCTCAGGGGGTCAGGAGACCCAGTACTTC | CSVDVSGGQETQYF | TRBV29-1 | NA | TRBD1 | TRBJ2-5
TGTGCCAAGGTAAGGGGAGGCACCGGGGAGCTGTTTTTT | CAKVRGGTGELFF | TRBV7-3 | NA | NA | TRBJ2-2
TGTGCCAGCAGTCCAGGGACGGGAGGAAACACCATATATTTT | CASSPGTGGNTIYF | TRBV7-2 | once | NA | TRBJ1-3
TGTGCCAGCAGTTACCGGAGGGAAGCACCCCTCCACTTT | CASSYRREAPLHF | TRBV6-5 | NA | NA | TRBJ1-6
TGTGCCACCAGCAGAGATAGTGAGGACAGCCTAAAACTGTTTTTT | CATSRDSEDSLKLFF | TRBV15 | NA | NA | TRBJ1-4
TGCGCCAGCAGCCCGCTTTCGGGGACTAGAAACAATGAGCAGTTCTTC | CASSPLSGTRNNEQFF | TRBV5-1 | NA | TRBD2 | TRBJ2-1
TGTGCCAGCAGTCTACGACCATATGAAAAACTGTTTTTT | CASSLRPYEKLFF | TRBV6-1 | NA | NA | TRBJ1-4
TGCGCCAGCAGGGCTAGGACGGAGCCTAATGAGCAGTTCTTC | CASRARTEPNEQFF | TRBV5-1 | NA | NA | TRBJ2-1
TGTGCCAGCAGTGAAATCGTGCCGTTCTTC | CASSEIVPFF | TRBV6-5 | NA | NA | TRBJ2-1